This T cell receptor beta chain was observed in a study of cytomegalovirus exposure and HLA in healthy donors. General study results and limits: Among the sequence variants, a highly shared cluster was likely an artifact of sequencing. In a later analysis, most CMV-associated TCR beta chains appeared HLA-restricted. Rarity held for most TCR sequences, but there were some public TCRs that occurred in many donors.

To note about this clone: Its target is unknown.

This CDR3 is built from 14 residues. Between the trimmed V and J ends, which lost 2 bases and 2 bases, there was a span of 9 bases. Germline loops: CDR1 MDHEN, CDR2 SYDVKM. The primer mix had 60 Vbeta and 13 Jbeta primers. Clones were sequenced by immunoSEQ multiplex PCR, and TCRdb holds only the in-frame ones, with some missing. The table has about 170,000 clones, 76% seen once; the top ten hold 0.65% to 0.95%. V gene TRBV28 combines with J gene TRBJ1-1, with D unclear. The receptor was isolated from a female donor in good health and CMV-seronegative. The sequenced sample was PBMCs. As DNA, the CDR3 is TGTGCCAGCAGTTTAAGCACCCTCAACACTGAAGCTTTCTTT. Its protein is CASSLSTLNTEAFF.